Below, 10 T cell receptor beta chains from the same sample are listed, as sequenced in a study of blood T cells in healthy people across ages. A second PCR, run for about 7 to 11 cycles, used a sample-barcoded 5' primer plus a J-beta primer mix. One entry per CDR3 protein, called by TCRdb with MiXCR from the 5' RACE reads. This repertoire shows roughly 800,000 distinct CDR3 sequences, more than 45% found once; its top ten account for roughly 22%. Sequencing was carried out using blood. These receptors all come from a man aged 25 to 40 in good health.

The chain has TRBV7-3 and TRBJ2-1; D call uncertain. Looked up from germline, CDR1 is SGHTA and CDR2 is FQGTGA. The CDR3 consists of 13 residues. V was pared by 2 bases and J by 7 bases, with 9 bases between. CDR3 sequence: CASSLGTQNEQFF. DNA for the CDR3: TGTGCCAGCAGCTTAGGAACACAGAATGAGCAGTTCTTC.

The rearrangement links TRBV27 to TRBJ1-2; no definite D call. CDR1 and CDR2 (germline): MNHEY, SMNVEV (reference sequence). The CDR3 consists of 15 residues. Trimming cost V 1 base and J 2 bases, with 11 bases left between them. CDR3 loop: CASSLFGRQNYGYTF. CDR3 nucleotides: TGTGCCAGCAGTTTATTCGGCAGACAAAACTATGGCTACACCTTC.

This clonotype turned up a few times. The chain couples TRBV11-1 to TRBJ2-4; 7 bases line up with TRBD2. Matching the DNA end better, TRBJ2-7 makes the J call doubtful. CDR1 and CDR2 (germline): SGHAT, FQDESV (reference sequence). This CDR3 region has 18 residues. The CDR3, as DNA: TGTGCCAGCAGCCCTGGCGGGGGAGCGAGGTCCCCTCTCTACGAGCAGTACTTC. Translation: CASSPGGGARSPLYEQYF.

The CDR3 loop reads CASSVALRETDNEQFF. CDR3 nucleotides: TGTGCCAGCAGCGTAGCTCTGCGGGAGACGGACAATGAGCAGTTCTTC. This chain uses TRBV9 with TRBJ2-1, with 7 bases that match TRBD2. The CDR3 totals 16 residues. Germline V gene lookup returns CDR1 SGDLS and CDR2 YYNGEE. V gave up 0 bases and J gave up 5 bases; unmatched junction bases: 8.

This sequence joins TRBV6-1 and TRBJ2-7, with 10 bases identical to TRBD2. This CDR3 region has 15 residues. Losses at the gene ends were 7 bases for V and 0 bases for J; bases not matched to a gene: 6. CDR1 MNHNS and CDR2 SASEGT come from the germline V gene. CDR3: CASNLAGASSYEQYF. The CDR3 DNA sequence: TGTGCCAGCAATCTAGCGGGGGCCTCCTCCTACGAGCAGTACTTC.

For this clonotype: Relative to the germline gene, one junction end is altered; a read error may explain this. This chain joins TRBV5-1 and TRBJ2-3; 9 bases line up with TRBD2. The CDR3 loop spans 20 amino acids. CDR1 is SGHRS, CDR2 YFSETQ, per germline. CDR3 sequence: CASSTPGPAGGPASTDTRYF. The CDR3 bases are TGCGCCAGCAGCACACCGGGACCAGCGGGAGGACCCGCTAGCACAGATACGCGGTATTTT.

This chain links TRBV20-1 with TRBJ2-1, with D possibly TRBD2 on 6 matching bases. V was clipped by 5 bases and J by 9 bases, with 8 bases between them. The CDR3 is 10 residues long. CDR1 DFQATT and CDR2 SNEGSKA come from the germline V gene (reference sequence). The CDR3 sequence: CSAGRGEQFF. The CDR3 nucleotides are TGCAGTGCTGGGCGGGGTGAGCAGTTCTTC.

The rearrangement links TRBV20-1 to TRBJ2-5; either TRBD1 or TRBD2 may fit D (5 bases each). Per the germline V gene, CDR1 is DFQATT and CDR2 is SNEGSKA (reference sequence). V shed 6 bases and J shed 11 bases, with 19 bases lying between them. The CDR3 is made up of 12 amino acids. This chain's CDR3 is CSAPGYGTQQYF. CDR3 nucleotides: TGCAGTGCCCCCGGCTACGGGACCCAGCAGTACTTC.

This clonotype appeared a single time. This chain connects TRBV7-7 to TRBJ2-1, with 9 bases fitting TRBD2. The J segment lost 7 bases and the V segment lost 5 bases, leaving 6 bases of the junction unmatched. The V gene's germline CDR1 is SSHAT and CDR2 FNYEAQ (reference sequence). This CDR3 region has 14 residues. CDR3 bases: TGTGCCAGCAGCGCGGGGGGGAAATCTAATGAGCAGTTCTTC. It codes for CASSAGGKSNEQFF.

The V and J genes are TRBV27 and TRBJ2-1; TRBD2 aligns across 13 bases. The CDR3 is 15 amino acids. With V trimmed by 3 bases and J by 8 bases, 4 bases remained unmatched. Germline CDR1 and CDR2: MNHEY and SMNVEV (reference sequence). This CDR3 reads CASSLGLAGMDEQFF. The CDR3 DNA sequence: TGTGCCAGCAGTTTGGGACTAGCGGGAATGGATGAGCAGTTCTTC.